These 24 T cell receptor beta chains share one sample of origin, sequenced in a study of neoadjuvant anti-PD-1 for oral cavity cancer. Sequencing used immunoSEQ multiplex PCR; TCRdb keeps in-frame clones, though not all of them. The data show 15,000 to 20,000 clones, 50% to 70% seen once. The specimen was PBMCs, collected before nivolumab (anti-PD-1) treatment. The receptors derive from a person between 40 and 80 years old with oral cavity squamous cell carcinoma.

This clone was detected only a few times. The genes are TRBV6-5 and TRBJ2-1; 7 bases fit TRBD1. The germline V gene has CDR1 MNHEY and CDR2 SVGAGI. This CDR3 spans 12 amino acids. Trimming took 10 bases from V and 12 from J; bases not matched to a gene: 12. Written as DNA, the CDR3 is TGTGCCACCCGAGCAGGGGGTGGGGGGCAGTTCTTC. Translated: CATRAGGGGQFF.

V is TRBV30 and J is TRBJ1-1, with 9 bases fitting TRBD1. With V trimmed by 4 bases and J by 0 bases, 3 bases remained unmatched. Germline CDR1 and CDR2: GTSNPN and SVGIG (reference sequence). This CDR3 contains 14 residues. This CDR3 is CAWIGTGMNTEAFF. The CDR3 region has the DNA TGTGCCTGGATAGGGACAGGGATGAACACTGAAGCTTTCTTT.

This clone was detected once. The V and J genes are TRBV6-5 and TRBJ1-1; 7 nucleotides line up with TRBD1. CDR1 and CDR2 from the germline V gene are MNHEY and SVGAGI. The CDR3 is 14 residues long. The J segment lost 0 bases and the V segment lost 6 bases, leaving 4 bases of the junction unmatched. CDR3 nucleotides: TGTGCCAGCAGGACGGGACAGATGAACACTGAAGCTTTCTTT. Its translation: CASRTGQMNTEAFF.

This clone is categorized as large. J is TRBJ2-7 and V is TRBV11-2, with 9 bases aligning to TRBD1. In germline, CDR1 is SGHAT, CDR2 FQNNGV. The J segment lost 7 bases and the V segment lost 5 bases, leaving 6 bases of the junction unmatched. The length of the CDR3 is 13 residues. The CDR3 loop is CASSQGQGWEQYF. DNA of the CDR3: TGTGCCAGCAGCCAGGGACAGGGCTGGGAGCAGTACTTC.

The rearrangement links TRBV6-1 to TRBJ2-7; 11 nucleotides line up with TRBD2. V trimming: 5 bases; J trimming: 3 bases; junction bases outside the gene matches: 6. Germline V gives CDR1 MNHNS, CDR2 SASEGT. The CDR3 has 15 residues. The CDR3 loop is CASSPPGLAVYEQYF. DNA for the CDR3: TGTGCCAGCAGTCCACCGGGACTAGCGGTCTACGAGCAGTACTTC.

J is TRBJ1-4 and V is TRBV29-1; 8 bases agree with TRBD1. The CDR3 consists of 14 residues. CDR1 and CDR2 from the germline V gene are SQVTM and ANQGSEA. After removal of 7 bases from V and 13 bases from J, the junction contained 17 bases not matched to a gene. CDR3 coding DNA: TGCAGCGCAGAACAGGGGGGCGGAAGCACTGCACTGTTTTTT. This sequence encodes CSAEQGGGSTALFF.

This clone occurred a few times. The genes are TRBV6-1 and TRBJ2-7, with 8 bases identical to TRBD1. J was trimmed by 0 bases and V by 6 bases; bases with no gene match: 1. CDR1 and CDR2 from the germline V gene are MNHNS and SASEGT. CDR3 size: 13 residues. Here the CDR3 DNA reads TGTGCCAGCAGGGGACAGGCCTCCTACGAGCAGTACTTC. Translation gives CASRGQASYEQYF.

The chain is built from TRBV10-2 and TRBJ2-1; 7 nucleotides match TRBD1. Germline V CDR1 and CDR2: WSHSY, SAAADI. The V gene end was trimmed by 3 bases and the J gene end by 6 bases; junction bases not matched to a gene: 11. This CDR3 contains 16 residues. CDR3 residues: CASSDPGQEVANEQFF. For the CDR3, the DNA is TGCGCCAGCAGTGACCCTGGACAGGAGGTAGCCAATGAGCAGTTCTTC.

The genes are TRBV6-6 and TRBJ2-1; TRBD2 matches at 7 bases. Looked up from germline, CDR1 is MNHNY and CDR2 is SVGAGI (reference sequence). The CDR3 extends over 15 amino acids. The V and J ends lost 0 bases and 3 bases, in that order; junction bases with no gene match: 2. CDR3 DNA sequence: TGTGCCAGCAGTTACTCTGCTAGCGGCTACAATGAGCAGTTCTTC. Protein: CASSYSASGYNEQFF.

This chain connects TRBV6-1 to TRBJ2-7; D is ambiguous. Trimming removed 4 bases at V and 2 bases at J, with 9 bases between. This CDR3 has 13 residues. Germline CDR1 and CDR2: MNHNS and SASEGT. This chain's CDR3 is CASSAGEPYEQYF. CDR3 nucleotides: TGTGCCAGCAGTGCTGGGGAACCCTACGAGCAGTACTTC.

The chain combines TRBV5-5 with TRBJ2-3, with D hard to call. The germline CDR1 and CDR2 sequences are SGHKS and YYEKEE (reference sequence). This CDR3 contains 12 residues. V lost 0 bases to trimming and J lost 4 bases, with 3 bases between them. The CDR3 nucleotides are TGTGCCAGCAGCTTGGCCGCAGATACGCAGTATTTT. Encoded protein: CASSLAADTQYF.

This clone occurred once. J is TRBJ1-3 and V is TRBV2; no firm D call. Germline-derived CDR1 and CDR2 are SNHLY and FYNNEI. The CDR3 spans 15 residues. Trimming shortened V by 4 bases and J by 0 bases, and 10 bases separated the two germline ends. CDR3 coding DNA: TGTGCCAGCAGTGGTCAAGCTACCTCTGGAAACACCATATATTTT. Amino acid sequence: CASSGQATSGNTIYF.

For the CDR3, the DNA is TGCAGCGGCGGACAGAGCACAGATACGCAGTATTTT. Translated: CSGGQSTDTQYF. The chain combines TRBV29-1 with TRBJ2-3; tentatively, D is TRBD1 (6 bases). Trimming left V 7 bases short and J 0 bases short, with 8 bases between. Per the germline V gene, CDR1 is SQVTM and CDR2 is ANQGSEA. CDR3 length: 12 amino acids.

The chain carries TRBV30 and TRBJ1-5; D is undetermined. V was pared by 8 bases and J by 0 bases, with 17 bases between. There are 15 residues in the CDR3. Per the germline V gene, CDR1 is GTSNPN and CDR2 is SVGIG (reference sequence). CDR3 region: CAPTPDGFSNQPQHF. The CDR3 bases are TGTGCCCCGACCCCCGACGGATTTAGCAATCAGCCCCAGCATTTT.

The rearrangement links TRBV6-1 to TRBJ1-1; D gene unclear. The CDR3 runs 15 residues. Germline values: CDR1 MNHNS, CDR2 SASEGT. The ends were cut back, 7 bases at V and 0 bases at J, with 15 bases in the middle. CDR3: CASIFGRHMNTEAFF. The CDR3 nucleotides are TGTGCCAGCATTTTTGGACGGCACATGAACACTGAAGCTTTCTTT.

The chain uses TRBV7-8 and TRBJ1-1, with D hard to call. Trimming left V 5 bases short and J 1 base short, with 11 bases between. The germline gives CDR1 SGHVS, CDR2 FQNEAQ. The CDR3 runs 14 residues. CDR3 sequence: CASSLLKGNTEAFF. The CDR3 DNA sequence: TGTGCCAGCAGCCTATTGAAAGGGAACACTGAAGCTTTCTTT.

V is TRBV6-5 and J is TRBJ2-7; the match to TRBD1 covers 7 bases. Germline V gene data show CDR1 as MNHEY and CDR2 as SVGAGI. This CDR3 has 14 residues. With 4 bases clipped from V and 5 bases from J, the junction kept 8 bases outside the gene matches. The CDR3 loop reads CASSSTGLRHEQYF. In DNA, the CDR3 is TGTGCCAGCAGTTCGACAGGGCTGAGGCACGAGCAGTACTTC.

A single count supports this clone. CDR3 coding DNA: TGTGCCAGTAGTAACGCGGCGGGAGTTAGCAGGGAGCAGTACTTC. Protein: CASSNAAGVSREQYF. The J gene is TRBJ2-7, the V gene TRBV19, with 7 bases fitting TRBD2. Germline V gives CDR1 LNHDA, CDR2 SQIVND (reference sequence). The CDR3 runs 15 residues. The junction had 13 bases not matched to a gene; V was cut back by 4 bases and J by 7 bases. Filled out from reference TRBV19 and TRBJ2-7, the complete variable domain reads DGGITQSPKYLFRKEGQNVTLSCEQNLNHDAMYWYRQDPGQGLRLIYYSQIVNDFQKGDIAEGYSVSREKKESFPLTVTSAQKNPTAFYLCASSNAAGVSREQYFGPGTRLTVT.

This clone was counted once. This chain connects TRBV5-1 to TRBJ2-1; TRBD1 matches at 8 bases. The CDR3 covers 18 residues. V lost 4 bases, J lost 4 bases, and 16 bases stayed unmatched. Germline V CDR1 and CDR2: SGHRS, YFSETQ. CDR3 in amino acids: CASSPRLLQGEVYNEQFF. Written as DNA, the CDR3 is TGCGCCAGCAGCCCCAGGCTTTTACAGGGGGAAGTTTACAATGAGCAGTTCTTC. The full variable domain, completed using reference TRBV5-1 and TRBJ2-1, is KAGVTQTPRYLIKTRGQQVTLSCSPISGHRSVSWYQQTPGQGLQFLFEYFSETQRNKGNFPGRFSGRQFSNSRSEMNVSTLELGDSALYLCASSPRLLQGEVYNEQFFGPGTRLTVL.

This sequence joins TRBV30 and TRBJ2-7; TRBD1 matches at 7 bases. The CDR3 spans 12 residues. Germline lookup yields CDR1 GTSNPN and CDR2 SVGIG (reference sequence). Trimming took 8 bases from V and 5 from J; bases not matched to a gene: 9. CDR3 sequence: CARPGQFDEQYF. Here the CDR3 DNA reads TGTGCCCGCCCGGGACAGTTCGACGAGCAGTACTTC.

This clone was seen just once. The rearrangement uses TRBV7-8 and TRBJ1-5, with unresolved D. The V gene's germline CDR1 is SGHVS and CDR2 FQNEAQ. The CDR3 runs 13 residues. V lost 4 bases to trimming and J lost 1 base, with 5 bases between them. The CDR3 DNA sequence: TGTGCCAGCAGCTCCAACAGCAATCAGCCCCAGCATTTT. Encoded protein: CASSSNSNQPQHF.

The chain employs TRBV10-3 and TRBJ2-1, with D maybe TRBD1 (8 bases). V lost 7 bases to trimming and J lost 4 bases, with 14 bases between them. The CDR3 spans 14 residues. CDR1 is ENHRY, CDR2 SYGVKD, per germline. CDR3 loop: CAITQGGQYNEQFF. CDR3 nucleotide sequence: TGTGCCATCACACAGGGGGGGCAGTACAATGAGCAGTTCTTC.

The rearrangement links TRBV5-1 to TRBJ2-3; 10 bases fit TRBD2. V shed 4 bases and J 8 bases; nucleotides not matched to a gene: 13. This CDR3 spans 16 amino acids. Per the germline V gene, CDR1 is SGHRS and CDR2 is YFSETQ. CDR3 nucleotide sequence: TGCGCCAGCAGCGCAGGACAGGGACTAGCGACGGGTACGCAGTATTTT. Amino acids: CASSAGQGLATGTQYF.

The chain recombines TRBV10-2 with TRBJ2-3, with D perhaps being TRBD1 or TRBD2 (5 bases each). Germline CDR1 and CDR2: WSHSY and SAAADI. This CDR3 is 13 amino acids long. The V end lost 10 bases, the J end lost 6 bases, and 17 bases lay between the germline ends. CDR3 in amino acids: CATAGTQADTQYF. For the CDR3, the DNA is TGCGCCACCGCCGGGACGCAGGCGGATACGCAGTATTTT.